Listed below are T cell receptor beta chains from one sample, sequenced in a study of CD8 T cells in Susac syndrome. TCRdb fed the immunoSEQ multiplex PCR reads into MiXCR, producing one record per CDR3 protein. The table lists 180,000 or so distinct CDR3 sequences, around 94% of them singletons. The sample comprised CD4+ T cells from PBMCs. These receptor sequences come from a human donor with Susac syndrome. Both conserved end residues are part of each CDR3. Each record gives: J gene, D gene, V gene, clone size, CDR3 protein, CDR3 DNA. The D gene is left open where the match is weak. Size tells how often a clone was seen (once, few, many) or the class of an expanded clone, and some rows leave it out.

J gene: TRBJ2-1
D gene: .
V gene: TRBV18
clone size: .
CDR3 protein: CASSQSSADNEQFF
CDR3 DNA: TGTGCCAGCTCACAGTCGTCGGCCGACAATGAGCAGTTCTTC

J gene: TRBJ1-5
D gene: TRBD1
V gene: TRBV28
clone size: once
CDR3 protein: CASSPTGGGNQPQHF
CDR3 DNA: TGTGCCAGCAGTCCTACAGGGGGGGGCAATCAGCCCCAGCATTTT

J gene: TRBJ2-7
D gene: TRBD1
V gene: TRBV5-1
clone size: .
CDR3 protein: CASSLGRDRVTYEQYF
CDR3 DNA: TGCGCCAGCAGCTTGGGGCGGGACAGGGTAACCTACGAGCAGTACTTC

J gene: TRBJ2-3
D gene: TRBD2
V gene: TRBV28
clone size: .
CDR3 protein: CASSFVAGVLADTQYF
CDR3 DNA: TGTGCCAGCAGTTTTGTAGCGGGAGTTCTCGCAGATACGCAGTATTTT

J gene: TRBJ1-2
D gene: TRBD1
V gene: TRBV6-5
clone size: .
CDR3 protein: CASSPGQGPHYTF
CDR3 DNA: TGTGCCAGCAGTCCGGGACAGGGTCCTCATTACACCTTC

J gene: TRBJ2-5
D gene: TRBD2
V gene: TRBV15
clone size: .
CDR3 protein: CATSLGGTISQETQYF
CDR3 DNA: TGTGCCACCAGTTTAGGCGGGACTATCTCCCAAGAGACCCAGTACTTC

J gene: TRBJ2-7
D gene: TRBD2
V gene: TRBV20-1
clone size: .
CDR3 protein: CSATYSGRAGEQYF
CDR3 DNA: TGCAGTGCTACCTATAGCGGGAGGGCCGGCGAGCAGTACTTC

J gene: TRBJ1-1
D gene: .
V gene: TRBV3-1
clone size: .
CDR3 protein: CASSQAGARNTEAFF
CDR3 DNA: TGTGCCAGCAGCCAAGCGGGGGCTAGGAACACTGAAGCTTTCTTT

J gene: TRBJ2-3
D gene: .
V gene: TRBV15
clone size: .
CDR3 protein: CATSRDSGPAYTQYF
CDR3 DNA: TGTGCCACCAGCAGAGATAGCGGCCCTGCCTATACGCAGTATTTT

J gene: TRBJ1-2
D gene: .
V gene: TRBV12-3/TRBV12-4
clone size: .
CDR3 protein: CASSLAPWSGRGYTF
CDR3 DNA: TGTGCCAGCAGTTTAGCGCCTTGGTCAGGAAGGGGCTACACCTTC

J gene: TRBJ1-2
D gene: .
V gene: TRBV11-2
clone size: once
CDR3 protein: CASSPDPTLTYGYTF
CDR3 DNA: TGTGCCAGCAGCCCTGACCCCACGCTGACCTATGGCTACACCTTC

J gene: TRBJ2-5
D gene: TRBD1
V gene: TRBV7-2
clone size: .
CDR3 protein: CASSPRTGGQETQYF
CDR3 DNA: TGTGCCAGCAGCCCTCGGACAGGGGGACAAGAGACCCAGTACTTC

J gene: TRBJ2-2
D gene: TRBD2
V gene: TRBV29-1
clone size: .
CDR3 protein: CSVDGGSGTGELFF
CDR3 DNA: TGCAGCGTTGATGGCGGGAGTGGGACCGGGGAGCTGTTTTTT

J gene: TRBJ1-1
D gene: TRBD1
V gene: TRBV5-1
clone size: .
CDR3 protein: CASSWGTGGKAEAFF
CDR3 DNA: TGCGCCAGCAGCTGGGGGACAGGAGGCAAGGCTGAAGCTTTCTTT

J gene: TRBJ2-5
D gene: .
V gene: TRBV15
clone size: once
CDR3 protein: CATSRDPSGETQYF
CDR3 DNA: TGTGCCACCAGCAGGGACCCGTCGGGGGAGACCCAGTACTTC

J gene: TRBJ2-1
D gene: .
V gene: TRBV3-1
clone size: .
CDR3 protein: CASSQDHTRSRNEQFF
CDR3 DNA: TGTGCCAGCAGCCAAGATCATACGAGGAGCAGGAATGAGCAGTTCTTC

J gene: TRBJ2-7
D gene: TRBD1
V gene: TRBV20-1
clone size: .
CDR3 protein: CSARVPGTGEHEQYF
CDR3 DNA: TGCAGTGCTAGGGTACCCGGGACAGGGGAGCACGAGCAGTACTTC

J gene: TRBJ2-1
D gene: TRBD2
V gene: TRBV30
clone size: .
CDR3 protein: CACTLAGGYEQFF
CDR3 DNA: TGTGCCTGTACTCTAGCGGGAGGGTATGAGCAGTTCTTC

J gene: TRBJ1-2
D gene: .
V gene: TRBV30
clone size: .
CDR3 protein: CAWSRRRINYGYTF
CDR3 DNA: TGTGCCTGGAGTCGCAGGAGGATTAACTATGGCTACACCTTC

J gene: TRBJ2-3
D gene: .
V gene: TRBV4-3
clone size: .
CDR3 protein: CASSQDQYADTQYF
CDR3 DNA: TGCGCCAGCAGCCAAGACCAGTACGCAGATACGCAGTATTTT

J gene: TRBJ1-1
D gene: .
V gene: TRBV29-1
clone size: .
CDR3 protein: CSVGVALNTEAFF
CDR3 DNA: TGCAGCGTTGGGGTAGCCTTGAACACTGAAGCTTTCTTT

J gene: TRBJ2-1
D gene: .
V gene: TRBV5-4
clone size: .
CDR3 protein: CASSLGQGQFF
CDR3 DNA: TGTGCCAGCAGCCTTGGACAAGGGCAGTTCTTC

J gene: TRBJ2-1
D gene: .
V gene: TRBV14
clone size: .
CDR3 protein: CASSSSGWEQFF
CDR3 DNA: TGTGCCAGCAGCTCAAGTGGTTGGGAGCAGTTCTTC

J gene: TRBJ2-7
D gene: .
V gene: TRBV5-4
clone size: .
CDR3 protein: CASSLPGSEFYEQYF
CDR3 DNA: TGTGCCAGCAGCTTGCCTGGCTCGGAGTTCTACGAGCAGTACTTC

J gene: TRBJ2-1
D gene: TRBD1
V gene: TRBV7-9
clone size: .
CDR3 protein: CASSQGQGEYNEQFF
CDR3 DNA: TGTGCCAGCAGTCAAGGACAGGGGGAGTACAATGAGCAGTTCTTC

J gene: TRBJ2-4
D gene: .
V gene: TRBV19
clone size: .
CDR3 protein: CASWSVGLAGENIQYF
CDR3 DNA: TGTGCCAGTTGGAGTGTAGGGCTTGCCGGAGAGAACATTCAGTACTTC

J gene: TRBJ1-4
D gene: .
V gene: TRBV4-1
clone size: .
CDR3 protein: CASSQEGRTTNEKLFF
CDR3 DNA: TGCGCCAGCAGCCAAGAGGGGCGGACAACTAATGAAAAACTGTTTTTT

J gene: TRBJ1-3
D gene: .
V gene: TRBV12-3/TRBV12-4
clone size: .
CDR3 protein: CASGSMGSGNTIYF
CDR3 DNA: TGTGCCAGCGGGTCAATGGGCTCTGGAAACACCATATATTTT

J gene: TRBJ1-1
D gene: .
V gene: TRBV6-5
clone size: .
CDR3 protein: CASRKGGMNTEAFF
CDR3 DNA: TGTGCCAGCAGGAAAGGCGGCATGAACACTGAAGCTTTCTTT